This T cell receptor beta chain was documented in a study of shared clonotypes between healthy human individuals. Looking at the study overall: For every donor, three CD4 naive, three CD4 memory, two CD8 naive and one CD8 memory plates were used.

At a deep level, the assay was run. Sequenced by immunoSEQ multiplex PCR; TCRdb stores in-frame clones only, minus some. Among under 650,000 clones listed, around 96% were seen once. Sequencing was carried out using naive CD4+ T cells sorted from blood. Stated subset: CD45RA+ positively selected. The receptor was derived from a woman in her 30s in good health.

The CDR3 DNA is TGTGCCAGCAGCTTAGGGGCCGCGGATAATTCACCCCTCCACTTT. It specifies CASSLGAADNSPLHF. The rearrangement joins TRBV7-9 to TRBJ1-6; D is ambiguous. Germline V gene data show CDR1 as SEHNR and CDR2 as FQNEAQ (reference sequence). Trimming cost V 1 base and J 5 bases, with 9 bases left between them. The CDR3 is made up of 15 amino acids.